A selection of T cell receptor beta chains follows, all from one sample in a study of shared clonotypes between healthy human individuals. Some clones are missing from TCRdb's copy, which holds only in-frame ones; the method was immunoSEQ multiplex PCR. The sample shows fewer than 850,000 clones, just over 95% of them seen only once. Sequencing was done on a sample of naive CD8+ T cells sorted from blood. Receptors originate from a man under 40 in good health. Each CDR3 is given with its conserved first and last residue. A D gene is named only where the DNA matches it firmly. Only some rows state a clone size, as once, few, many or a class for expanded clones.

j_gene | d_gene | abundance | v_gene | CDR3aa | CDR3nt
TRBJ2-7 | TRBD2 | once | TRBV15 | CATSREGGRAYEQYF | TGTGCCACCAGCAGAGAGGGCGGGAGGGCATACGAGCAGTACTTC
TRBJ2-1 | TRBD1 | NA | TRBV5-5 | CASSLNQGARNEQFF | TGTGCCAGCAGCTTGAACCAGGGGGCACGCAATGAGCAGTTCTTC
TRBJ1-2 | NA | NA | TRBV7-8 | CASSPRGVLNYGYTF | TGTGCCAGCAGCCCCCGCGGGGTCCTCAACTATGGCTACACCTTC
TRBJ2-1 | NA | NA | TRBV27 | CASSPKGHHNEQFF | TGTGCCAGCAGTCCCAAGGGACACCACAATGAGCAGTTCTTC
TRBJ2-1 | NA | NA | TRBV29-1 | CSVVYVSSYNEQFF | TGCAGCGTTGTTTATGTGAGCTCCTACAATGAGCAGTTCTTC
TRBJ2-1 | TRBD1 | NA | TRBV7-8 | CASSLGMRGQNEQFF | TGTGCCAGCAGCTTAGGGATGAGGGGGCAGAATGAGCAGTTCTTC
TRBJ2-7 | TRBD1 | once | TRBV5-1 | CASSGRQGVSSYEQYF | TGCGCCAGCAGCGGGCGACAGGGGGTTTCGTCCTACGAGCAGTACTTC
TRBJ2-7 | NA | NA | TRBV13 | CASSLGLQRGEQYF | TGTGCCAGCAGCCTCGGGCTCCAACGTGGGGAGCAGTACTTC
TRBJ2-1 | TRBD2 | NA | TRBV9 | CASSLLAGPDEQFF | TGTGCCAGCAGCTTGCTAGCGGGCCCCGATGAGCAGTTCTTC
TRBJ2-3 | NA | once | TRBV29-1 | CSVEDWGELADTQYF | TGCAGCGTTGAAGATTGGGGAGAACTTGCAGATACGCAGTATTTT
TRBJ2-1 | NA | NA | TRBV7-9 | CASSSSIGSSYNEQFF | TGTGCCAGCAGCTCCTCAATAGGGAGCTCCTACAATGAGCAGTTCTTC
TRBJ1-1 | NA | NA | TRBV5-6 | CASSLADLGRAFF | TGTGCCAGCAGCTTGGCGGATCTCGGGCGAGCTTTCTTT
TRBJ2-5 | NA | once | TRBV13 | CASSEFGQGGETQYF | TGTGCCAGCAGCGAATTTGGACAGGGAGGGGAGACCCAGTACTTC
TRBJ2-7 | NA | NA | TRBV27 | CASSGTSSYEQYF | TGTGCCAGCAGTGGGACGAGCTCCTACGAGCAGTACTTC
TRBJ2-7 | NA | NA | TRBV5-4 | CASSWEASYEQYF | TGTGCCAGCAGCTGGGAGGCCTCCTACGAGCAGTACTTC
TRBJ2-7 | NA | once | TRBV28 | CASSFLGRPYEQYF | TGTGCCAGCAGTTTCTTGGGGAGACCCTACGAGCAGTACTTC
TRBJ2-5 | TRBD2 | NA | TRBV6-1 | CASSEWRGGVETQYF | TGTGCCAGCAGTGAATGGCGGGGGGGTGTGGAGACCCAGTACTTC
TRBJ2-7 | TRBD2 | NA | TRBV2 | CASSEDPGLAGARAYEQYF | TGTGCCAGCAGTGAAGACCCCGGACTAGCGGGAGCACGGGCCTACGAGCAGTACTTC
TRBJ2-7 | TRBD2 | NA | TRBV28 | CASSFAIAGNYEQYF | TGTGCCAGCAGTTTTGCCATAGCGGGAAACTACGAGCAGTACTTC
TRBJ1-1 | NA | NA | TRBV7-9 | CASRVTEAFF | TGTGCCAGCAGGGTTACTGAAGCTTTCTTT
TRBJ1-1 | TRBD1 | NA | TRBV9 | CASSVVHVGQGNTEAFF | TGTGCCAGCAGCGTAGTACACGTGGGACAGGGAAACACTGAAGCTTTCTTT
TRBJ2-7 | TRBD1 | NA | TRBV4-1 | CASSSGTGQSSYEQYF | TGCGCCAGCAGCTCCGGGACAGGGCAAAGCTCCTACGAGCAGTACTTC
TRBJ2-7 | NA | few | TRBV9 | CASSVGRMDEQYF | TGTGCCAGCAGCGTAGGGCGGATGGACGAGCAGTACTTC
TRBJ2-2 | NA | NA | TRBV7-9 | CASSPAAGYTGELFF | TGTGCCAGCAGCCCAGCGGCAGGCTACACCGGGGAGCTGTTTTTT
TRBJ1-4 | NA | NA | TRBV7-6 | CASSFSADSRTHNEKLFF | TGTGCCAGCAGCTTCTCGGCCGACAGCAGAACCCATAATGAAAAACTGTTTTTT